A selection of T cell receptor beta chains follows, all from one sample in a study of CD8 T cell repertoires and HIV-1 epitope variants. Method: immunoSEQ multiplex PCR; TCRdb's copy keeps in-frame clones and lacks some. The data show about 5,000 clones, more than 65% seen once. These TCRs' antigens remain unknown. Material for sequencing was cultured CD8+ T cells derived from PBMCs. The receptor source for this set is a male donor with HIV. CDR3s include the opening cysteine and the closing phenylalanine or tryptophan. A D gene is named only where the DNA matches it firmly. Rows may omit the clone size; those that give it use once, few, many or a size class.

D	V	J	size	DNA	CDR3
.	TRBV25-1	TRBJ2-2	.	TGTGCCAGCAGTTCTCGACAGGGAGGCACCGGGGAGCTGTTTTTT	CASSSRQGGTGELFF
TRBD1	TRBV5-8	TRBJ1-2	.	TGTGCCAGCGGGGACAGTCACAACTATGGCTACACCTTC	CASGDSHNYGYTF
.	TRBV5-1	TRBJ2-3	.	TGCGCCAGCAGCCTCGCAAGGACTGCGGGCACAGATACGCAGTATTTT	CASSLARTAGTDTQYF
.	TRBV6-6	TRBJ1-2	.	TGTGCCAGCAGTTACCGTCGGGAAGATGGCTACACCTTC	CASSYRREDGYTF
.	TRBV28	TRBJ2-5	.	TGTGCCAGCAGCTCCGCCGGGATAGATCAAGAGACCCAGTACTTC	CASSSAGIDQETQYF
TRBD1	TRBV29-1	TRBJ1-1	.	TGCAGCGCGAGGACAGGGGACACTGAAGCTTTCTTT	CSARTGDTEAFF
TRBD1	TRBV4-3	TRBJ2-3	.	TGCGCCAGCAGCCAAGGACAGGGGACTCCACGCACAGATACGCAGTATTTT	CASSQGQGTPRTDTQYF
.	TRBV9	TRBJ2-7	.	TGTGCCAGCAGCGGGGGAGACGGTGCCTACGAGCAGTACTTC	CASSGGDGAYEQYF
.	TRBV13	TRBJ1-1	.	TGTGCCAGCAGCTTATCAGACACTGAAGCTTTCTTT	CASSLSDTEAFF
TRBD2	TRBV28	TRBJ2-7	.	TGTGCCAGCAGTTCGGGTCATAGCGGGAGTACCCCGCGCTACGAGCAGTACTTC	CASSSGHSGSTPRYEQYF
.	TRBV19	TRBJ1-2	.	TGTGCCAGTAGTACGGAAATGGCTCCGGCGGGGAGGGGCTACACCTTC	CASSTEMAPAGRGYTF
.	TRBV5-5	TRBJ2-7	.	TGTGCCAGCAGCCGGGACCGGCTCCCCCTCTACGAGCAGTACTTC	CASSRDRLPLYEQYF
.	TRBV4-1	TRBJ2-2	.	TGCGCCAGCAGCCAAGTAGGGGAGGCCGGGGAGCTGTTTTTT	CASSQVGEAGELFF
.	TRBV4-1	TRBJ2-5	.	TGCGCCAGCAGCCAGTTAGACAGCGTCCAAGAGACCCAGTACTTC	CASSQLDSVQETQYF
TRBD2	TRBV5-5	TRBJ2-7	.	TGTGCCAGCAGTTTAGCGGGACCGAGTATAGACGAGCAGTACTTC	CASSLAGPSIDEQYF
.	TRBV15	TRBJ1-5	.	TGTGCCACCAGCTGGCAGGCCAATCAGCCCCAGCATTTT	CATSWQANQPQHF
.	TRBV30	TRBJ2-7	.	TGTGCCTGGACTAGGGAATACGAGCAGTACTTC	CAWTREYEQYF
TRBD1	TRBV7-9	TRBJ1-2	.	TGTGCCAGCAGCCTAGGGGACAGGGGGCACTATGGCTACACCTTC	CASSLGDRGHYGYTF
.	TRBV11-2	TRBJ1-5	.	TGTGCCAGCAGCCCCGACCCACTGGTCCGGCCCCAGCATTTT	CASSPDPLVRPQHF
TRBD2	TRBV5-4	TRBJ2-5	once	TGTGCCAGCAGCTTGACTAGCGGGATTTTTGAGACCCAGTACTTC	CASSLTSGIFETQYF
.	TRBV10-3	TRBJ2-1	.	TGTGCCATCAGTGCGTACAATGAGCAGTTCTTC	CAISAYNEQFF
.	TRBV15	TRBJ1-4	few	TGTGCCACCAGCAGAGATCCAGGGGAAAAACTGTTTTTT	CATSRDPGEKLFF
TRBD1	TRBV9	TRBJ1-2	.	TGTGCCAGCAGCCCCCCGGGGACAGGGGGTAACTATGGCTACACCTTC	CASSPPGTGGNYGYTF
.	TRBV7-2	TRBJ2-1	few	TGTGCCAGCAGACCCTCGGTAGGCTACAATGAGCAGTTCTTC	CASRPSVGYNEQFF